Included here is one T cell receptor beta chain sequence, with context. Its target is not known. The data were taken from a study of T cell responses to AZD1222 COVID-19 vaccine. This table comes from immunoSEQ multiplex PCR, and its TCRdb copy is limited to in-frame clones, with some not included. The sample includes some 98,000 clones, about nine tenths seen only once; the top ten take about 17%. V lost 4 bases to trimming and J lost 3 bases, with 18 bases between them. Germline V CDR1 and CDR2: MNHNS, SASEGT. The CDR3 runs to 17 residues. Study-level findings and limits: At study baseline, merely roughly 6 AZD1222 recipients were seropositive.

The TCR was taken from an adult who received the AZD1222 COVID-19 vaccine. The chain recombines TRBV6-1 with TRBJ2-2, with D uncertain. The sequenced sample was peripheral blood, obtained 28 days after the second AZD1222 dose. CDR3: CASSVGRNRRDTGELFF. The CDR3 DNA reads TGTGCCAGCAGTGTAGGACGGAACCGTCGGGACACCGGGGAGCTGTTTTTT.